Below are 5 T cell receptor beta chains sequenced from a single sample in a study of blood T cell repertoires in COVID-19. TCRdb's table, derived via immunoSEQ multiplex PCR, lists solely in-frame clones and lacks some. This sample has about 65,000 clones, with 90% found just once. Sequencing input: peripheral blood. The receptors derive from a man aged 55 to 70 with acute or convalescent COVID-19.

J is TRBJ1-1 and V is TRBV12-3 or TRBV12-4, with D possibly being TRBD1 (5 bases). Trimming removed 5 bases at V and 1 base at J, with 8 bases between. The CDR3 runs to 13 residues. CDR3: CASSIRANTEAFF. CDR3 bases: TGTGCCAGCAGTATCAGGGCGAACACTGAAGCTTTCTTT.

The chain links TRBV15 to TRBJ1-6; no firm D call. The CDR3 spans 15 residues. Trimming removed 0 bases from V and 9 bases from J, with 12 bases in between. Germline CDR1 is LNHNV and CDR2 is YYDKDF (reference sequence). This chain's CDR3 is CATSRDQGRTSPLHF. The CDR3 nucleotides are TGTGCCACCAGCAGAGATCAAGGGAGGACTTCACCCCTCCACTTT.

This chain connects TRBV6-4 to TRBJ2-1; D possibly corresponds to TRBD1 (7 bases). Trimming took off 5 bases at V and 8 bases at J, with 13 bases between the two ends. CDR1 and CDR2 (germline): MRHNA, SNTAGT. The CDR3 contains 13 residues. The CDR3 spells CASSRQGGDEQFF. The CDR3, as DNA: TGTGCCAGCAGTCGACAGGGAGGCGATGAGCAGTTCTTC.

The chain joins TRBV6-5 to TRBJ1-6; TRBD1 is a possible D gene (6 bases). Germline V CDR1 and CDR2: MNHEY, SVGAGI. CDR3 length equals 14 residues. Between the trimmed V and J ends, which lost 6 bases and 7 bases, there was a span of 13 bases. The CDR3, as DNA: TGTGCCAGCAGATCACAGGGAGAGAATTCACCCCTCCACTTT. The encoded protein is CASRSQGENSPLHF.

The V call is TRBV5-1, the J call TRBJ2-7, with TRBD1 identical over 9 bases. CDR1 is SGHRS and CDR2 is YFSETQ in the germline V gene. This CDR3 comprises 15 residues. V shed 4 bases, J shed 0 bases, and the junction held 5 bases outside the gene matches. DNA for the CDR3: TGCGCCAGCAGCAGACAGGGGGGCGACTCCTACGAGCAGTACTTC. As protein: CASSRQGGDSYEQYF.